This T cell receptor (beta chain) was sequenced for a study of naive and memory T cell subsets. Study-level points and caveats: TCR counts from RNA may reflect activation-linked expression changes.

An equimolar mix of two oligonucleotides served as the beta constant-region primer for TRBC1 and TRBC2. Four rounds of PCR amplified the ligated cDNA using nested alpha and beta constant-region primers plus SP2. TCRdb re-derived calls from the UMI-ligation and nested PCR reads in MiXCR, one entry per CDR3 protein. The sample yields tens of thousands of distinct CDR3 sequences, 7% to 10% seen once. This clonotype occurred a few times. No antigen is known for it. The CDR3 runs 14 residues. Germline V lookup: CDR1 LNHNV, CDR2 YYDKDF (reference sequence). The V and J ends lost 1 base and 5 bases respectively, with 11 bases between them.

The sample comprised central memory CD8+ T cells from blood. This sequence was found in a human donor in good health. The V and J genes are TRBV15 and TRBJ1-2; no clear D gene. The CDR3 DNA reads TGTGCCACCAGCAGAGTCCGAGACATTTATGGCTACACCTTC. Protein: CATSRVRDIYGYTF.